Listed here are 27 T cell receptor beta chains from one sample, sequenced in a study of T-cell memory formation after mild COVID-19. TCRdb recomputed calls from the 5' RACE reads with MiXCR, one row per CDR3 protein. In the table there are more than 250,000 distinct CDR3 sequences, around 15% of which are singletons. The sequenced sample was PBMCs or a T cell subset sorted from them (not recorded which). These receptors originate from a man aged 18 to 29 who had mild COVID-19 (a few samples of this study predate the infection). Cell type and time point are not known.

The chain combines TRBV20-1 with TRBJ2-7; a possible D gene is TRBD2 (6 bases). Germline CDR1 DFQATT, CDR2 SNEGSKA (reference sequence). CDR3 length: 14 amino acids. The ends were cut back, 0 bases at V and 0 bases at J, with 9 bases in the middle. In DNA form, the CDR3 reads TGCAGTGCTAGAGAGGGGGGAAGCTCCTACGAGCAGTACTTC. It yields the protein CSAREGGSSYEQYF.

In its sample, this clonotype was seen many times. J is TRBJ2-1 and V is TRBV7-9; TRBD2 agrees at 9 bases. Trimming at V came to 10 bases and at J to 6 bases, leaving 10 bases not matched to a gene. This CDR3 is built from 14 residues. The germline V gene encodes CDR1 SEHNR and CDR2 FQNEAQ (reference sequence). The CDR3, as DNA: TGTGCCACGACCCGGGGACTAGCATCCAATGAGCAGTTCTTC. This codes for CATTRGLASNEQFF.

CDR3 in amino acids: CASSQLHSQETQYF. DNA of the CDR3: TGCGCCAGCAGCCAACTACACTCCCAAGAGACCCAGTACTTC. The chain employs TRBV4-1 and TRBJ2-5; D not certain. Trimming cost V 2 bases and J 1 base, with 8 bases left between them. The germline V gene has CDR1 MGHRA and CDR2 YSYEKL. The CDR3 length is 14 residues.

Here the CDR3 reads CASSEEWGIQYF. DNA for the CDR3: TGTGCCAGCAGTGAGGAGTGGGGCATTCAGTACTTC. The V call is TRBV25-1, the J call TRBJ2-4; D is unresolved. V was trimmed by 3 bases and J by 9 bases, leaving 9 bases between them. From germline, CDR1 is MGHDK and CDR2 SYGVNS. The CDR3 contains 12 residues.

This clonotype was recorded at least ten times. The rearrangement links TRBV7-3 to TRBJ2-7, with a possible D match to TRBD2 (6 bases). The CDR3 runs 19 residues. CDR1 is SGHTA and CDR2 is FQGTGA in the germline V gene. Trimming took 4 bases from V and 2 from J, leaving 27 bases between them. The CDR3 sequence is CASSSQTRLASEVTYEQYV. As DNA, the CDR3 is TGTGCCAGCAGCTCACAAACCCGCCTGGCTAGCGAAGTCACCTACGAGCAGTACGTC.

This clonotype showed up just a few times. The chain is built from TRBV10-2 and TRBJ2-5; 8 nucleotides match TRBD2. Germline V gene sequence: CDR1 WSHSY, CDR2 SAAADI. The CDR3 extends over 15 amino acids. Germline trimming cut 2 bases from V and 7 bases from J; bases unmatched to any gene: 9. The CDR3: CASSERRGGLGTQYF. CDR3 bases: TGCGCCAGCAGTGAGCGACGGGGGGGGCTGGGGACCCAGTACTTC.

The chain couples TRBV4-2 to TRBJ2-3; 9 positions agree with TRBD2. This CDR3 region has 14 residues. Losses at the gene ends were 8 bases for V and 2 bases for J; bases not matched to a gene: 5. Germline loops: CDR1 LGHNA, CDR2 YNFKEQ. The chain's CDR3 is CASSRGGNTDTQYF. CDR3 DNA: TGTGCCAGCTCGCGGGGGGGGAACACAGATACGCAGTATTTT.

The chain is built from TRBV5-1 and TRBJ2-3, with 11 bases lining up with TRBD2. Germline V gives CDR1 SGHRS, CDR2 YFSETQ. The CDR3 loop spans 16 amino acids. Losses at the gene ends were 4 bases for V and 2 bases for J; bases not matched to a gene: 6. The chain's CDR3 is CASSAKLAGDTDTQYF. CDR3 nucleotides: TGCGCCAGCAGCGCAAAACTAGCGGGAGACACAGATACGCAGTATTTT.

This clonotype has just a few counts. The chain combines TRBV5-1 with TRBJ1-1; no clear D. The V end was cut by 4 bases, the J end by 5 bases, with 15 bases between. Germline assignment: CDR1 SGHRS and CDR2 YFSETQ. There are 14 residues in the CDR3. CDR3 sequence (DNA): TGCGCCAGCAGCACTCCGGACGGTGTAACTGAAGCTTTCTTT. It translates to CASSTPDGVTEAFF.

This rearrangement joins TRBV27 to TRBJ2-7; possibly TRBD2 for D (5 bases). Trimming left V 8 bases short and J 6 bases short, with 11 bases between. The CDR3 runs to 11 residues. Germline V gene sequence: CDR1 MNHEY, CDR2 SMNVEV (reference sequence). The CDR3: CASPPGCEQYV. CDR3 sequence (DNA): TGTGCCAGCCCCCCGGGATGCGAGCAGTACGTC.

The rearrangement uses TRBV7-9 and TRBJ1-1, with 9 nucleotides matching TRBD1. V was clipped by 10 bases and J by 2 bases; unmatched bases: 5. From germline, CDR1 is SEHNR and CDR2 FQNEAQ (reference sequence). The CDR3 extends over 13 amino acids. CDR3 region: CAILDRGNTEAFF. The CDR3 DNA sequence: TGTGCCATCCTGGACAGGGGTAACACTGAAGCTTTCTTT. Supplemented by reference TRBV7-9 and TRBJ1-1, the full variable domain reads DTGVSQNPRHKITKRGQNVTFRCDPISEHNRLYWYRQTLGQGPEFLTYFQNEAQLEKSRLLSDRFSAERPKGSFSTLEIQRTEQGDSAMYLCAILDRGNTEAFFGQGTRLTVV.

This clonotype occurred many times. The chain links TRBV6-2 or TRBV6-3 to TRBJ1-1, with no clear D. This CDR3 contains 12 residues. Germline lookup yields CDR1 MNHEY and CDR2 SVGEGT. Trimming pared 2 bases from V and 2 bases from J, leaving 3 bases between. Written as DNA, the CDR3 is TGTGCCAGCAGTTACAGAAACACTGAAGCTTTCTTT. This translates into CASSYRNTEAFF.

V gene TRBV20-1 combines with J gene TRBJ1-2; 7 bases are shared with TRBD1. The CDR3 is made up of 13 amino acids. The germline gives CDR1 DFQATT, CDR2 SNEGSKA (reference sequence). The junction had 7 bases not matched to a gene; V was cut back by 3 bases and J by 6 bases. CDR3 protein: CSARIGGADGYTF. The CDR3 DNA sequence: TGCAGTGCTAGGATAGGGGGCGCGGATGGCTACACCTTC.

This clonotype was detected only a few times. The genes are TRBV7-2 and TRBJ1-1, with D perhaps matching TRBD1 (6 bases). Germline V gives CDR1 SGHTA, CDR2 FQGNSA. The CDR3 spans 14 residues. V lost 0 bases to trimming and J lost 8 bases, with 13 bases between them. DNA of the CDR3: TGTGCCAGCAGCTTAGCGGGGGCAGGGGAAGAAGCTTTCTTT. It yields the protein CASSLAGAGEEAFF. The full variable domain, completed using reference TRBV7-2 and TRBJ1-1, is GAGVSQSPSNKVTEKGKDVELRCDPISGHTALYWYRQSLGQGLEFLIYFQGNSAPDKSGLPSDRFSAERTGGSVSTLTIQRTQQEDSAVYLCASSLAGAGEEAFFGQGTRLTVV.

This chain joins TRBV6-2 or TRBV6-3 and TRBJ1-1; D unresolved. The CDR3 is 15 residues long. Deletions cut 2 bases from V and 4 bases from J, with 14 bases between. Per the germline V gene, CDR1 is MNHEY and CDR2 is SVGEGT. Written as DNA, the CDR3 is TGTGCCAGCAGTTACCCCACAGACGGAGGCACTGAAGCTTTCTTT. Protein sequence: CASSYPTDGGTEAFF.

This clonotype was detected a few times. The J gene is TRBJ2-7, the V gene TRBV20-1; the D gene is possibly TRBD2 (5 bases). Germline V gene lookup returns CDR1 DFQATT and CDR2 SNEGSKA (reference sequence). V dropped 4 bases and J dropped 3 bases, with 13 bases sitting between them. This CDR3 has 13 residues. The CDR3, as DNA: TGCAGTGCTACCCGGGGAGCCGTCTACGAGCAGTACTTC. It yields the protein CSATRGAVYEQYF.

This clonotype was counted at least ten times. This chain uses TRBV12-3 or TRBV12-4 with TRBJ2-5; D ambiguous. V shed 0 bases and J shed 3 bases, with 11 bases lying between them. This CDR3 region has 15 residues. CDR3 sequence reads: CASSLATAQEETQYF. The DNA for the CDR3 is TGTGCCAGCAGTTTAGCAACCGCCCAAGAAGAGACCCAGTACTTC.

There are a few counts of this clonotype. The gene calls are TRBV24-1 and TRBJ2-5, with D possibly called TRBD1 or TRBD2 (6 bases each). Per germline, CDR1 KGHDR and CDR2 SFDVKD. The CDR3 contains 15 residues. Trimming stripped 3 bases from V and 3 bases from J, with 13 bases between. In nucleotides, the CDR3 is TGTGCCACCAGTGATCCTAGGGGGGTGGAAGAGACCCAGTACTTC. It encodes CATSDPRGVEETQYF.

This clonotype was recorded a few times. The CDR3 DNA sequence: TGTGCCAGCAGTGGGACAGAGCTTAATGAAAAACTGTTTTTT. Protein sequence: CASSGTELNEKLFF. The V call is TRBV6-6, the J call TRBJ1-4, with TRBD1 identical over 7 bases. Per germline, CDR1 MNHNY and CDR2 SVGAGI (reference sequence). Unmatched junction bases numbered 4, after V lost 5 bases and J lost 4 bases. The CDR3 has 14 residues.

This clonotype appeared a few times. This chain connects TRBV4-3 to TRBJ2-5, with 8 positions matching TRBD2. Germline loops: CDR1 LGHNA, CDR2 YSLEER. The junction had 10 bases not matched to a gene; V was cut back by 0 bases and J by 4 bases. The CDR3 contains 17 residues. CDR3 protein: CASSQDFGGGLGETQYF. In DNA form, the CDR3 reads TGCGCCAGCAGCCAAGACTTCGGGGGGGGCCTTGGAGAGACCCAGTACTTC.

This clonotype was counted between two and nine times. The rearrangement uses TRBV9 and TRBJ1-5; D uncertain. This CDR3 has 15 amino acids. V gave up 0 bases and J gave up 0 bases, with 7 bases separating them. Germline CDR1 SGDLS, CDR2 YYNGEE. CDR3 in DNA: TGTGCCAGCAGCGTAGACAGTTATAGCAATCAGCCCCAGCATTTT. It yields the protein CASSVDSYSNQPQHF.

This clonotype has only a few counts. The genes are TRBV2 and TRBJ2-3; D unresolved. V was shortened by 0 bases and J by 7 bases, with 8 bases between the two germline ends. The CDR3 runs to 13 residues. Germline V gene data show CDR1 as SNHLY and CDR2 as FYNNEI. The CDR3 DNA reads as TGTGCCAGCAGTGAAGCGGCTGGGAATACGCAGTATTTT. It specifies CASSEAAGNTQYF.

This clonotype appeared a few times. This sequence joins TRBV7-9 and TRBJ2-1; 12 bases match TRBD2. V dropped 5 bases and J dropped 7; count of bases not matched to a gene: 12. CDR1 and CDR2 from the germline V gene are SEHNR and FQNEAQ (reference sequence). There are 17 residues in the CDR3. CDR3: CASSATSGGPKGNEQFF. CDR3 nucleotide sequence: TGTGCCAGCAGCGCGACTAGCGGGGGCCCTAAGGGGAATGAGCAGTTCTTC. Variable domain in full (rest from reference TRBV7-9 and TRBJ2-1): DTGVSQNPRHKITKRGQNVTFRCDPISEHNRLYWYRQTLGQGPEFLTYFQNEAQLEKSRLLSDRFSAERPKGSFSTLEIQRTEQGDSAMYLCASSATSGGPKGNEQFFGPGTRLTVL.

This chain uses TRBV3-1 with TRBJ1-5; no reliable D call. Trimming took off 0 bases at V and 3 bases at J, with 9 bases between the two ends. CDR3 length: 15 residues. CDR1 and CDR2 (germline): LGHDT, YNNKEL (reference sequence). CDR3 DNA: TGTGCCAGCAGCCAAGATATCGGAACCAATCAGCCCCAGCATTTT. It is translated as CASSQDIGTNQPQHF.

Only one count was recorded for this clonotype. The chain uses TRBV20-1 and TRBJ2-3, with D maybe TRBD2 (5 bases). Between the trimmed V and J ends, which lost 3 bases and 1 base, there was a span of 17 bases. CDR3 length: 16 residues. Looked up from germline, CDR1 is DFQATT and CDR2 is SNEGSKA (reference sequence). CDR3 bases: TGCAGTGCTAGGGCCCCGGGCATCGGGGGCACAGATACGCAGTATTTT. It is translated as CSARAPGIGGTDTQYF.

This clonotype was found a few times. The CDR3 nucleotides are TGCAGTGCTAGACGTACAGGGGGAGGCCACAATGAGCAGTTCTTC. It codes for CSARRTGGGHNEQFF. The genes are TRBV20-1 and TRBJ2-1, with TRBD1 matching 8 bases. The length of the CDR3 is 15 residues. Trimming at V came to 2 bases and at J to 5 bases, leaving 8 bases not matched to a gene. From germline, CDR1 is DFQATT and CDR2 SNEGSKA (reference sequence).

This clonotype was observed a handful of times. V and J are TRBV5-1 and TRBJ1-2; 7 bases align to TRBD1. Germline V gene sequence: CDR1 SGHRS, CDR2 YFSETQ. The CDR3 extends over 16 amino acids. The J segment lost 8 bases and the V segment lost 7 bases, leaving 20 bases of the junction unmatched. The CDR3 DNA follows: TGCGCCAGCTTTGTGGCACCAGGACAGGCCCCCAGGGGCTACACCTTC. Amino acid sequence: CASFVAPGQAPRGYTF.